These 2 T cell receptor beta chains were sequenced from one sample in a study of T-cell reconstitution after alpha-beta-depleted transplantation in children. Preparation of the TCRbeta library involved a method that used unique molecular identifiers. TCRdb called the PCR reads again in MiXCR, with one record for every CDR3 protein. Of around 500,000 distinct CDR3 sequences listed, 23% are singletons. Sequences were derived from PBMCs, mostly from graft donor cells, sampled 360 days after TCRalphabeta/CD19-depleted stem cell transplant. The receptor set was obtained from a boy less than two years old who had a stem cell transplant for acute myeloid leukemia, so the T cells may come from the graft donor.

This clonotype was seen more than once but under ten times. V is TRBV20-1 and J is TRBJ1-4, with 8 bases identical to TRBD1. CDR1 DFQATT and CDR2 SNEGSKA come from the germline V gene (reference sequence). Trimming removed 5 bases from V and 6 bases from J; junction bases left unmatched: 5. The CDR3 length is 13 residues. CDR3 residues: CSAGDRIYEKLFF. The CDR3, as DNA: TGCAGTGCTGGGGACAGGATTTATGAAAAACTGTTTTTT.

This chain links TRBV29-1 with TRBJ1-3; D is ambiguous. Germline V gene sequence: CDR1 SQVTM, CDR2 ANQGSEA. Trimming cost V 6 bases and J 4 bases, with 16 bases left between them. This CDR3 contains 14 residues. The CDR3 nucleotides are TGCAGCGTCTCGGACCGATCAGCAGGAAACACCATATATTTT. Its protein is CSVSDRSAGNTIYF.